This TCR beta chain appears in the sequencing data of a study of OX40 agonist ivuxolimab in advanced cancers. Study summary: Dosing consisted of intravenous ivuxolimab at 0.01 to 10 mg/kg every 2 weeks.

On this clone itself: Its matching antigen is unknown. This sample also contains other DNA sequences that code for the same CDR3.

Points from the study as a whole: Among T cells, CD8+ cells averaged more expanded clones than CD4+ cells.

Some clones are missing from TCRdb's copy, which holds only in-frame ones; the method was immunoSEQ multiplex PCR. The table has under 100,000 clones, over 70% seen once. CDR1 is MNHNS, CDR2 SASEGT, per germline. V was trimmed by 1 base and J by 0 bases, leaving 9 bases between them. The CDR3 spans 15 residues. This chain uses TRBV6-1 with TRBJ1-1, with unresolved D. The receptor was derived from an adult with an advanced solid tumor such as melanoma, head and neck, liver or kidney cancer. The sequencing used CD4+ or CD8+ T cells sorted from blood, collected in a trial of the OX40 agonist ivuxolimab. The DNA for the CDR3 is TGTGCCAGCAGTGAAGGAACAGCTATGAACACTGAAGCTTTCTTT. Amino acids: CASSEGTAMNTEAFF.